This entry lists 23 T cell receptor beta chains sequenced from one sample in a study of blood T cells in healthy people across ages. PCR was performed a second time for about 7 to 12 cycles using a sample-barcoded 5' primer and a J-beta primer mix. TCRdb passed the 5' RACE reads through MiXCR, listing each CDR3 protein once. The data show some 850,000 distinct CDR3 sequences, about a quarter seen once. These sequences were also reported in another study, on T cells of mothers and their children.

The sample was blood. These receptors were taken from a boy between 10 and 17 years old in good health.

The chain has TRBV20-1 and TRBJ1-5; 7 nucleotides align to TRBD1. With 0 bases clipped from V and 4 bases from J, the junction kept 15 bases outside the gene matches. The CDR3 extends over 18 amino acids. Germline V CDR1 and CDR2: DFQATT, SNEGSKA (reference sequence). Here the CDR3 reads CSARDGDRAVSWNQPQHF. The CDR3 region has the DNA TGCAGTGCTAGAGATGGAGACAGGGCCGTCTCGTGGAATCAGCCCCAGCATTTT.

The chain joins TRBV29-1 to TRBJ2-7, with D perhaps TRBD1 (6 bases). The CDR3 is made up of 12 amino acids. The V gene lost 6 bases and the J gene lost 1 base, with 10 bases spanning the gap. The V gene's germline CDR1 is SQVTM and CDR2 ANQGSEA. Here the CDR3 reads CSVQGGSYEQYF. In DNA form, the CDR3 reads TGCAGCGTACAGGGCGGATCCTACGAGCAGTACTTC.

V is TRBV9 and J is TRBJ2-1; 13 bases fit TRBD2. The germline CDR1 and CDR2 sequences are SGDLS and YYNGEE. J gave up 3 bases and V 3 bases, and 3 bases lay outside the gene matches. The length of the CDR3 is 16 residues. CDR3 in DNA: TGTGCCAGCAGCGGTGGACTAGCGGGGGACTACAATGAGCAGTTCTTC. It codes for CASSGGLAGDYNEQFF.

The gene calls are TRBV18 and TRBJ2-7, with 10 bases fitting TRBD2. This CDR3 comprises 18 residues. Germline CDR1 and CDR2: KGHSH and LQKENI. Unmatched junction bases numbered 9, after V lost 1 base and J lost 0 bases. CDR3 sequence: CASSPLDSGGMSSYEQYF. The CDR3 DNA follows: TGTGCCAGCTCACCACTTGATAGCGGGGGGATGAGCTCCTACGAGCAGTACTTC. The whole variable domain, filled in from reference TRBV18 and TRBJ2-7, reads NAGVMQNPRHLVRRRGQEARLRCSPMKGHSHVYWYRQLPEEGLKFMVYLQKENIIDESGMPKERFSAEFPKEGPSILRIQQVVRGDSAAYFCASSPLDSGGMSSYEQYFGPGTRLTVT.

This rearrangement joins TRBV20-1 to TRBJ2-3; TRBD1 matches at 7 bases. The junction had 4 bases not matched to a gene; V was cut back by 6 bases and J by 1 base. CDR1 is DFQATT, CDR2 SNEGSKA, per germline (reference sequence). This CDR3 region has 13 residues. CDR3: CSAPGTGTDTQYF. Written as DNA, the CDR3 is TGCAGTGCCCCTGGGACAGGCACAGATACGCAGTATTTT.

The sample holds a few counts of this clonotype. V gene TRBV27 combines with J gene TRBJ2-5; D unclear. V lost 0 bases, J lost 5 bases, and 16 bases lay in between. The CDR3 has 16 residues. Germline loops: CDR1 MNHEY, CDR2 SMNVEV (reference sequence). CDR3 in amino acids: CASSLSVAVVGETQYF. DNA of the CDR3: TGTGCCAGCAGTTTATCGGTGGCGGTAGTGGGCGAGACCCAGTACTTC.

The chain is built from TRBV20-1 and TRBJ2-3; D may match TRBD1 or TRBD2 (5 bases each). Germline V gene lookup returns CDR1 DFQATT and CDR2 SNEGSKA (reference sequence). The CDR3 totals 15 residues. V lost 5 bases, J lost 4 bases, and 19 bases lay in between. The DNA of the CDR3 is TGCAGTGCTCACTTAACGGGACGGTCCCCAGATACGCAGTATTTT. Encoded protein: CSAHLTGRSPDTQYF.

This clonotype was found a few times. The chain links TRBV29-1 to TRBJ1-2; TRBD1 is a possible D gene (6 bases). The length of the CDR3 is 13 residues. Germline lookup yields CDR1 SQVTM and CDR2 ANQGSEA. Trimming removed 5 bases at V and 2 bases at J, with 12 bases between. CDR3 nucleotides: TGCAGCGTTCGGACAGACCTCAACTATGGCTACACCTTC. Its translation is CSVRTDLNYGYTF.

This chain connects TRBV27 to TRBJ2-7; D is perhaps TRBD2 (6 bases). V was cut by 6 bases and J by 5 bases, with 17 bases left in between. CDR1 is MNHEY and CDR2 is SMNVEV in the germline V gene (reference sequence). The CDR3 sequence is 14 residues long. The CDR3 nucleotides read TGTGCCAGCAGGGAGGCGGGGCGGAGCCACGAGCAGTACTTC. Translating it yields CASREAGRSHEQYF.

This clonotype was found a few times. The V gene is TRBV29-1, the J gene TRBJ2-3, with D unresolved. Germline V gene sequence: CDR1 SQVTM, CDR2 ANQGSEA. V was clipped by 0 bases and J by 7 bases, with 5 bases between them. The CDR3 has 11 residues. The DNA of the CDR3 is TGCAGCGTTGAAGAGGCTTATACGCAGTATTTT. This translates into CSVEEAYTQYF.

The genes are TRBV6-6 and TRBJ2-5; 8 nucleotides agree with TRBD1. CDR1 MNHNY and CDR2 SVGAGI come from the germline V gene (reference sequence). The CDR3 loop spans 15 amino acids. J was trimmed by 7 bases and V by 7 bases; bases with no gene match: 14. The CDR3 loop is CASTVFGRTGGTQYF. DNA of the CDR3: TGTGCCAGCACAGTATTCGGCCGTACAGGGGGGACCCAGTACTTC.

This clonotype was recorded a few times. This chain links TRBV4-1 with TRBJ2-5, with TRBD2 identical over 7 bases. The CDR3 sequence is 15 residues long. Germline values: CDR1 MGHRA, CDR2 YSYEKL. With 0 bases clipped from V and 5 bases from J, the junction kept 6 bases outside the gene matches. The CDR3 loop is CASSQDRLAGETQYF. The CDR3 coding sequence is TGCGCCAGCAGCCAAGATAGACTAGCCGGTGAGACCCAGTACTTC.

In its sample, this clonotype was seen many times. This chain links TRBV6-1 with TRBJ2-3; D gene unclear. The V and J ends lost 5 bases and 7 bases respectively, with 13 bases between them. This CDR3 spans 13 amino acids. Germline CDR1 and CDR2: MNHNS and SASEGT. The CDR3: CASSRTLENTQYF. DNA for the CDR3: TGTGCCAGCAGTAGGACGTTAGAGAATACGCAGTATTTT.

The chain links TRBV6-5 to TRBJ1-2, with unresolved D. The germline gives CDR1 MNHEY, CDR2 SVGAGI. The CDR3 is made up of 13 amino acids. Trimming removed 4 bases at V and 4 bases at J, with 10 bases between. CDR3 residues: CASSLKGVYGYTF. CDR3 DNA: TGTGCCAGCAGTTTGAAGGGCGTCTATGGCTACACCTTC.

V usage is TRBV11-2 and J usage is TRBJ1-5, with 7 nucleotides matching TRBD1. The CDR3 covers 17 residues. Germline trimming cut 5 bases from V and 0 bases from J; bases unmatched to any gene: 10. Germline CDR1 SGHAT, CDR2 FQNNGV. The CDR3 loop is CASSPGDSQYSNQPQHF. CDR3 DNA: TGTGCCAGCAGCCCGGGGGACAGCCAATATAGCAATCAGCCCCAGCATTTT.

Only a few counts were recorded for this clonotype. The V call is TRBV2, the J call TRBJ1-5; D is uncertain. The V gene's germline CDR1 is SNHLY and CDR2 FYNNEI. Trimming pared 3 bases from V and 0 bases from J, leaving 9 bases between. The CDR3 covers 15 residues. The CDR3 DNA is TGTGCCAGCAGTGACTCGGTGTATAGCAATCAGCCCCAGCATTTT. Its protein is CASSDSVYSNQPQHF. The complete variable domain, with remaining parts taken from reference TRBV2 and TRBJ1-5, reads EPEVTQTPSHQVTQMGQEVILRCVPISNHLYFYWYRQILGQKVEFLVSFYNNEISEKSEIFDDQFSVERPDGSNFTLKIRSTKLEDSAMYFCASSDSVYSNQPQHFGDGTRLSIL.

This clonotype occurred a few times. The chain links TRBV12-3 or TRBV12-4 to TRBJ2-5; 10 bases map to TRBD2. This CDR3 is 18 amino acids long. After removal of 1 base from V and 3 bases from J, the junction contained 11 bases not matched to a gene. CDR3 protein: CASSLGGQLAGQEETQYF. The CDR3 DNA follows: TGTGCCAGCAGTTTAGGAGGGCAACTAGCGGGGCAAGAAGAGACCCAGTACTTC.

This clonotype has just a few counts. The chain uses TRBV5-1 and TRBJ2-5; the match to TRBD1 covers 9 bases. The J call is in doubt because the DNA end fits TRBJ2-7 better. Germline V CDR1 and CDR2: SGHRS, YFSETQ. The CDR3 is 14 amino acids. The CDR3 loop reads CASRHRDRAPEQYF. The CDR3 coding sequence is TGCGCCAGCAGGCACCGGGACAGGGCCCCCGAGCAGTACTTC.

This clonotype came up many times. This sequence joins TRBV4-1 and TRBJ2-2; D is unclear. Germline V lookup: CDR1 MGHRA, CDR2 YSYEKL. Trimming shortened V by 3 bases and J by 1 base, and 6 bases separated the two germline ends. The CDR3 runs 14 residues. The DNA of the CDR3 is TGCGCCAGCAGCCATGGTAGGAACACCGGGGAGCTGTTTTTT. Translating gives CASSHGRNTGELFF.

This clonotype was detected only a few times. The rearrangement uses TRBV30 and TRBJ1-1, with a weak D call TRBD1 (5 bases). The length of the CDR3 is 13 residues. In germline, CDR1 is GTSNPN, CDR2 SVGIG (reference sequence). Trimming pared 5 bases from V and 4 bases from J, leaving 14 bases between. The CDR3 here is CAWLPRVGTEAFF. CDR3 in DNA: TGTGCCTGGCTACCCAGGGTGGGCACTGAAGCTTTCTTT.

This clonotype was picked up a small number of times. The chain uses TRBV24-1 and TRBJ2-3, with D uncertain. Trimming took off 1 base at V and 10 bases at J, with 11 bases between the two ends. The CDR3 sequence is 13 residues long. The V gene's germline CDR1 is KGHDR and CDR2 SFDVKD. CDR3 nucleotide sequence: TGTGCCACCAGTGATTTTATGGGGATGTCGCAGTATTTT. Protein sequence: CATSDFMGMSQYF.

This clonotype was found a few times. This rearrangement joins TRBV29-1 to TRBJ2-3; D unresolved. The CDR3 contains 13 residues. Trimming cost V 7 bases and J 0 bases, with 11 bases left between them. In germline, CDR1 is SQVTM, CDR2 ANQGSEA. Written as DNA, the CDR3 is TGCAGCGCCGAGAGTCGGAGCACAGATACGCAGTATTTT. Translation gives CSAESRSTDTQYF.

This clonotype has more than one count but fewer than ten. The chain joins TRBV20-1 to TRBJ2-5; 9 bases map to TRBD1. Gene TRBJ2-7 matches the end of the DNA better, so the J call may be wrong. The CDR3 covers 13 residues. Germline V gene lookup returns CDR1 DFQATT and CDR2 SNEGSKA (reference sequence). CDR3 nucleotide sequence: TGCAGTGCTAGGGGGACAGGGTACGCCGAGCAGTACTTC. This translates into CSARGTGYAEQYF.